What follows are 25 T cell receptor beta chains derived from one specimen sequenced in a study of CD8+ T cells in alopecia areata. Stated treatment: oral pan-JAK inhibitor, 5-10 mg twice daily. After isolation, RNA underwent reverse transcription to generate cDNA as the sequencing template. The method was immunoSEQ multiplex PCR; TCRdb's version includes in-frame clones alone and lacks a portion of them. The sample carries fewer than 250,000 clones, 40% to 55% recorded once. Sample: CD4+ T cells sorted from blood, taken around week 36, from a patient treated with tofacitinib. These receptors originate from a human donor with alopecia areata.

The chain recombines TRBV7-2 with TRBJ2-3; 7 positions agree with TRBD2. Per the germline V gene, CDR1 is SGHTA and CDR2 is FQGNSA. The length of the CDR3 is 16 residues. Trimming removed 2 bases from V and 4 bases from J; junction bases left unmatched: 9. CDR3 residues: CASSLFLGGSSDTQYF. The DNA of the CDR3 is TGTGCCAGCAGCTTATTCTTGGGCGGGAGCTCAGATACGCAGTATTTT. The full variable domain, rest sourced from reference TRBV7-2 and TRBJ2-3, is GAGVSQSPSNKVTEKGKDVELRCDPISGHTALYWYRQSLGQGLEFLIYFQGNSAPDKSGLPSDRFSAERTGGSVSTLTIQRTQQEDSAVYLCASSLFLGGSSDTQYFGPGTRLTVL.

This chain's CDR3 is CASSLASGREKLFF. The DNA of the CDR3 is TGCGCCAGCAGCTTGGCCTCCGGGAGGGAAAAACTGTTTTTT. This chain joins TRBV5-1 and TRBJ1-4; D unclear. The CDR3 runs 14 residues. Germline CDR1 is SGHRS and CDR2 is YFSETQ. Trimming shortened V by 0 bases and J by 8 bases, and 11 bases separated the two germline ends.

The rearrangement links TRBV30 to TRBJ2-7; TRBD2 agrees at 7 bases. This CDR3 has 13 amino acids. Germline CDR1 is GTSNPN and CDR2 is SVGIG (reference sequence). The V segment lost 6 bases and the J segment 2 bases; nucleotides outside the gene matches: 7. The CDR3 reads CACSRGVAYEQYF. CDR3 coding DNA: TGTGCCTGTTCCCGGGGGGTTGCCTACGAGCAGTACTTC.

This chain links TRBV5-1 with TRBJ1-2; D might be TRBD1 (6 bases). V was pared by 4 bases and J by 4 bases, with 17 bases between. Germline CDR1 is SGHRS and CDR2 is YFSETQ. This CDR3 is built from 15 residues. DNA of the CDR3: TGCGCCAGCAGCCGAGGGGCAGGGGAGACCTATGGCTACACCTTC. As protein: CASSRGAGETYGYTF.

CDR3: CASSPPGRGGETQYF. The CDR3 DNA is TGTGCCAGCAGCCCCCCTGGGCGGGGAGGAGAGACCCAGTACTTC. The J gene is TRBJ2-5, the V gene TRBV7-2; a weak D match, TRBD2 (6 bases). Per the germline V gene, CDR1 is SGHTA and CDR2 is FQGNSA. V was clipped by 5 bases and J by 4 bases, with 17 bases between them. The CDR3 loop spans 15 amino acids. Using reference TRBV7-2 and TRBJ2-5 for the parts outside the CDR3, the full variable domain is GAGVSQSPSNKVTEKGKDVELRCDPISGHTALYWYRQSLGQGLEFLIYFQGNSAPDKSGLPSDRFSAERTGGSVSTLTIQRTQQEDSAVYLCASSPPGRGGETQYFGPGTRLLVL.

This clone was seen only once. This chain joins TRBV15 and TRBJ2-5; no clear D. Trimming took 0 bases from V and 5 from J, leaving 7 bases between them. Germline loops: CDR1 LNHNV, CDR2 YYDKDF (reference sequence). There are 13 residues in the CDR3. CDR3 protein: CATSRDNRETQYF. The CDR3, as DNA: TGTGCCACCAGCAGAGATAACCGGGAGACCCAGTACTTC. Full variable domain (remainder filled in from reference TRBV15 and TRBJ2-5): DAMVIQNPRYQVTQFGKPVTLSCSQTLNHNVMYWYQQKSSQAPKLLFHYYDKDFNNEADTPDNFQSRRPNTSFCFLDIRSPGLGDTAMYLCATSRDNRETQYFGPGTRLLVL.

This chain uses TRBV5-4 with TRBJ2-1; a possible D gene is TRBD1 (6 bases). With 3 bases removed from V and 0 bases from J, the gap between germline ends came to 10 bases. Germline V gene data show CDR1 as SGHNT and CDR2 as YYREEE (reference sequence). This CDR3 is built from 15 residues. CDR3 coding DNA: TGTGCCAGCAGCTCTCAGGGGCACTCCTACAATGAGCAGTTCTTC. Encoded protein: CASSSQGHSYNEQFF.

J is TRBJ2-1 and V is TRBV28; D is perhaps TRBD1 (6 bases). The CDR3 has 12 residues. The V and J ends lost 5 bases and 11 bases respectively, with 13 bases between them. Germline V CDR1 and CDR2: MDHEN, SYDVKM. The CDR3 sequence: CASSRPGTKQFF. The CDR3, as DNA: TGTGCCAGCAGTCGACCCGGGACAAAGCAGTTCTTC.

This clone has just a few counts. The chain carries TRBV5-1 and TRBJ1-1, with D unclear. V was shortened by 0 bases and J by 1 base, with 10 bases between the two germline ends. CDR1 and CDR2 from the germline V gene are SGHRS and YFSETQ. The CDR3 runs 15 residues. The CDR3 nucleotides read TGCGCCAGCAGCTTGGTGAGCAGAACGAACACTGAAGCTTTCTTT. Its protein is CASSLVSRTNTEAFF.

The CDR3 region has the DNA TGTGCCACCCTATTAGGGGATAGGGGGACCTACAATGAGCAGTTCTTC. Protein sequence: CATLLGDRGTYNEQFF. The chain couples TRBV2 to TRBJ2-1; D possibly corresponds to TRBD1 (6 bases). The CDR3 has 16 amino acids. V was shortened by 10 bases and J by 2 bases, with 21 bases between the two germline ends. Germline CDR1 and CDR2: SNHLY and FYNNEI.

V usage is TRBV7-2 and J usage is TRBJ2-1; a possible D gene is TRBD1 (6 bases). The CDR3 extends over 15 amino acids. Trimming left V 5 bases short and J 4 bases short, with 15 bases between. CDR1 SGHTA and CDR2 FQGNSA come from the germline V gene. This CDR3 is CASSKGGTLYNEQFF. Written as DNA, the CDR3 is TGTGCCAGCAGCAAAGGTGGGACACTTTACAATGAGCAGTTCTTC.

The chain links TRBV27 to TRBJ2-7; TRBD2 agrees at 12 bases. The V gene's germline CDR1 is MNHEY and CDR2 SMNVEV (reference sequence). J was trimmed by 7 bases and V by 5 bases; bases with no gene match: 3. This CDR3 has 13 residues. CDR3 in amino acids: CASSLAGGSEQYF. In nucleotides, the CDR3 is TGTGCCAGCAGTCTAGCGGGAGGGAGTGAGCAGTACTTC.

Here the CDR3 DNA reads TGTGCCACCACCGGGAGGCTTGGCGCCTCGCCCTACGAGCAGTACTTC. Amino acid sequence: CATTGRLGASPYEQYF. The chain combines TRBV27 with TRBJ2-7; 7 bases line up with TRBD2. The CDR3 spans 16 residues. Germline CDR1 MNHEY, CDR2 SMNVEV (reference sequence). Trimming took 10 bases from V and 2 from J; bases not matched to a gene: 17.

Concerning this clone itself: At one boundary the junction diverges from the germline segment, which might be a read error. This chain uses TRBV2 with TRBJ1-2; D may be TRBD1 (5 bases). The V gene's germline CDR1 is SNHLY and CDR2 FYNNEI. The CDR3 is 15 amino acids. The CDR3 nucleotides read TGTGCCAGCAGTAAAGCGGGGCCTCGGGTCGAAGGCTACACCTTC. As protein: CASSKAGPRVEGYTF.

The CDR3 is CAWSVQAGNTIYF. Here the CDR3 DNA reads TGTGCCTGGAGTGTCCAGGCTGGAAACACCATATATTTT. The chain couples TRBV30 to TRBJ1-3; unclear D gene. CDR3 length: 13 amino acids. The V gene lost 0 bases and the J gene lost 2 bases, with 5 bases spanning the gap. CDR1 is GTSNPN, CDR2 SVGIG, per germline (reference sequence).

This chain connects TRBV30 to TRBJ2-5; D is ambiguous. V lost 3 bases and J 5 bases, leaving 10 bases between the germline ends. Per germline, CDR1 GTSNPN and CDR2 SVGIG (reference sequence). The CDR3 spans 12 residues. The CDR3 DNA reads as TGTGCCTGGAGCGGCCGTAGGGAGACCCAGTACTTC. This sequence encodes CAWSGRRETQYF.

The chain couples TRBV29-1 to TRBJ1-4; the match to TRBD1 covers 7 bases. The CDR3 has 14 amino acids. The trim removed 5 bases at V and 3 bases at J, leaving 6 bases unmatched. CDR1 SQVTM and CDR2 ANQGSEA come from the germline V gene. The CDR3 region is CSVNTGASNEKLFF. Written as DNA, the CDR3 is TGCAGCGTTAATACAGGGGCGTCTAATGAAAAACTGTTTTTT.

For this clone: A read error may account for a junction end that differs from germline. The chain employs TRBV19 and TRBJ2-1, with D maybe TRBD1 (6 bases). The CDR3 is made up of 15 amino acids. Germline assignment: CDR1 LNHDA and CDR2 SQIVND (reference sequence). CDR3 nucleotide sequence: TGTGCCAGCAGTATCCAGGGGCGCACGTCCAATGAGCAGTTCTTC. As protein: CASSIQGRTSNEQFF.

This clone was observed a handful of times. The rearrangement joins TRBV15 to TRBJ1-1; 9 bases align to TRBD1. J gave up 5 bases and V 7 bases, and 11 bases lay outside the gene matches. There are 15 residues in the CDR3. The V gene's germline CDR1 is LNHNV and CDR2 YYDKDF (reference sequence). The CDR3 sequence is CATTRGGTGYTEAFF. CDR3 nucleotide sequence: TGTGCCACCACCCGTGGTGGGACAGGGTATACTGAAGCTTTCTTT.

The CDR3 coding sequence is TGTGCCACCAGCAGAGATCGAGACTGGCTCTTTAGCGACGAGCAGTACTTC. As protein: CATSRDRDWLFSDEQYF. The chain uses TRBV15 and TRBJ2-7; TRBD2 is a possible D gene (5 bases). In germline, CDR1 is LNHNV, CDR2 YYDKDF (reference sequence). V was shortened by 0 bases and J by 5 bases, with 20 bases between the two germline ends. CDR3 size: 17 residues. The whole variable domain, filled in from reference TRBV15 and TRBJ2-7, reads DAMVIQNPRYQVTQFGKPVTLSCSQTLNHNVMYWYQQKSSQAPKLLFHYYDKDFNNEADTPDNFQSRRPNTSFCFLDIRSPGLGDTAMYLCATSRDRDWLFSDEQYFGPGTRLTVT.

The CDR3 loop is CASSQAGLASYEQYF. The CDR3 DNA is TGTGCCAGCAGCCAAGCCGGACTAGCAAGCTACGAGCAGTACTTC. The chain combines TRBV4-2 with TRBJ2-7; TRBD2 agrees at 8 bases. Trimming cost V 1 base and J 3 bases; bases outside gene matches: 5. The CDR3 runs to 15 residues. Germline V lookup: CDR1 LGHNA, CDR2 YNFKEQ.

This clone was recorded a few times. The chain couples TRBV4-1 to TRBJ2-3; no clear D gene. V was trimmed by 0 bases and J by 2 bases, leaving 9 bases between them. Germline V gene sequence: CDR1 MGHRA, CDR2 YSYEKL. The CDR3 runs 15 residues. Here the CDR3 reads CASSQDWVSTDTQYF. The CDR3, as DNA: TGCGCCAGCAGCCAAGATTGGGTGTCCACAGATACGCAGTATTTT.

This chain uses TRBV29-1 with TRBJ2-3, with a possible D match to TRBD1 (6 bases). Germline V CDR1 and CDR2: SQVTM, ANQGSEA. The CDR3 spans 20 residues. V was pared by 5 bases and J by 1 base, with 31 bases between. CDR3 loop: CSVIPTGRSNRPRGTDTQYF. Written as DNA, the CDR3 is TGCAGCGTTATACCAACAGGGCGCTCGAATCGCCCCCGAGGCACAGATACGCAGTATTTT.

This clone has just a few counts. The chain recombines TRBV7-9 with TRBJ1-1; D gene ambiguous. The V end lost 5 bases, the J end lost 3 bases, and 16 bases lay between the germline ends. The germline V gene has CDR1 SEHNR and CDR2 FQNEAQ (reference sequence). The CDR3 is made up of 15 amino acids. DNA for the CDR3: TGTGCCAGCAGCCGATCGGCTGGGTTCGACACTGAAGCTTTCTTT. Its protein is CASSRSAGFDTEAFF.

This clone was seen a few times. J is TRBJ2-1 and V is TRBV2; D gene uncertain. CDR3 length: 12 amino acids. Germline assignment: CDR1 SNHLY and CDR2 FYNNEI. With 4 bases removed from V and 6 bases from J, the gap between germline ends came to 7 bases. CDR3 loop: CASSAGGNEQFF. In nucleotides, the CDR3 is TGTGCCAGCAGTGCGGGTGGCAATGAGCAGTTCTTC.